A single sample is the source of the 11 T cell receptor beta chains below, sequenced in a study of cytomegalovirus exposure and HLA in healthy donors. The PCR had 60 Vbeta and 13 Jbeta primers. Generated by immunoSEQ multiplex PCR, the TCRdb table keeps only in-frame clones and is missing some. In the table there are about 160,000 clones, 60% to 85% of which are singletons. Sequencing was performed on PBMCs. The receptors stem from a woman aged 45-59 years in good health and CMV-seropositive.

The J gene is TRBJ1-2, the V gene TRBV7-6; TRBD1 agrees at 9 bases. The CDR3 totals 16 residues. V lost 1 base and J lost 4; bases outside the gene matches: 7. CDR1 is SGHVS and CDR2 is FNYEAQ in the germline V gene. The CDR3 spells CASSLGNRDRAYGYTF. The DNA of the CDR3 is TGTGCCAGCAGCTTAGGTAACCGGGACAGGGCCTATGGCTACACCTTC.

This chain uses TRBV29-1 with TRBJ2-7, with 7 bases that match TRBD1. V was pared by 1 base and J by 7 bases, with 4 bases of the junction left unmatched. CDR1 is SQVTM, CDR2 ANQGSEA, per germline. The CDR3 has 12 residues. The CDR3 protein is CSVEVQGEEQYF. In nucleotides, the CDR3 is TGCAGCGTTGAAGTTCAGGGGGAAGAGCAGTACTTC.

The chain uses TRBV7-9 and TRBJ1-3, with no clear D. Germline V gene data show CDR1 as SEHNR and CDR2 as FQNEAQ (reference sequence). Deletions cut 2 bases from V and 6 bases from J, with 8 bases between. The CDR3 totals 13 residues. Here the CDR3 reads CASSLPRENTIYF. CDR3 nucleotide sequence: TGTGCCAGCAGCTTACCCCGGGAAAACACCATATATTTT. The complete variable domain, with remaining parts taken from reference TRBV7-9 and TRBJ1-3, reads DTGVSQNPRHKITKRGQNVTFRCDPISEHNRLYWYRQTLGQGPEFLTYFQNEAQLEKSRLLSDRFSAERPKGSFSTLEIQRTEQGDSAMYLCASSLPRENTIYFGEGSWLTVV.

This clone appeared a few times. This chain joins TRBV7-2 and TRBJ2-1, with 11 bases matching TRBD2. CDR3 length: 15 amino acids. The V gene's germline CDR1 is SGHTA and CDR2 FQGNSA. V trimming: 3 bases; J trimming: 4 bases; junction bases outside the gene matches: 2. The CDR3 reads CASSFSGGEYNEQFF. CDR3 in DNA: TGTGCCAGCAGCTTTAGCGGGGGGGAATACAATGAGCAGTTCTTC.

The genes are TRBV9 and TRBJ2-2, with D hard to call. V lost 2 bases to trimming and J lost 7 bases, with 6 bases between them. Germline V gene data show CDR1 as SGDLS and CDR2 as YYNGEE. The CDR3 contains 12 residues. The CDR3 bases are TGTGCCAGCAGCGTTCTCGGCGGGGAGCTGTTTTTT. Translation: CASSVLGGELFF.

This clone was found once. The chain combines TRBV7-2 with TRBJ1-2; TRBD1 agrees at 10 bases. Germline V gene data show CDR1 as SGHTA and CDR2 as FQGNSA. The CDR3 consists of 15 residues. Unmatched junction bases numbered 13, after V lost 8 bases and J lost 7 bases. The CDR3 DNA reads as TGTGCCAGCGACGAGACAGGGGGCGATGGTAGTGGCTACACCTTC. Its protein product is CASDETGGDGSGYTF.

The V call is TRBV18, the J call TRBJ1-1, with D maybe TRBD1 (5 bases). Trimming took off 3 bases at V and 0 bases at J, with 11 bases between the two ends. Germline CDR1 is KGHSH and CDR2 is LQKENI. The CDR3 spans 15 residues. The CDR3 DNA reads TGTGCCAGCTCACCCTCGGGGGGGATGAACACTGAAGCTTTCTTT. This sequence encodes CASSPSGGMNTEAFF.

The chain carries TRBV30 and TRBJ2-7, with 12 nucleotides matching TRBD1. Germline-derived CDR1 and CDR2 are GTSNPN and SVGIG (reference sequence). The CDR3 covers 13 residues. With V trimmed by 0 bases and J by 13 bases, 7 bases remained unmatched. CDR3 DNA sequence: TGTGCCTGGAGTGTAAGAGGGACAGGGGGCTTTTACTTC. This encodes CAWSVRGTGGFYF.

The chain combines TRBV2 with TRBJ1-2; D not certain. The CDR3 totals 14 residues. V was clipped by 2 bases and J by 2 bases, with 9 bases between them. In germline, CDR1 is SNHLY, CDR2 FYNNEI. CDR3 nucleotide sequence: TGTGCCAGCAGTGAACAGATAAGAAACTATGGCTACACCTTC. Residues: CASSEQIRNYGYTF. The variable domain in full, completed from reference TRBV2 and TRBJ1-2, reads EPEVTQTPSHQVTQMGQEVILRCVPISNHLYFYWYRQILGQKVEFLVSFYNNEISEKSEIFDDQFSVERPDGSNFTLKIRSTKLEDSAMYFCASSEQIRNYGYTFGSGTRLTVV.

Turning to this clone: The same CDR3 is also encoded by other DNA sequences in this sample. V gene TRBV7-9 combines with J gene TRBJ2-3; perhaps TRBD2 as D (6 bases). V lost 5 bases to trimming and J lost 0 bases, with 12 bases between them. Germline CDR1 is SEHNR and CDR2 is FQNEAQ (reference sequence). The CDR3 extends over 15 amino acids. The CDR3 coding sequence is TGTGCCAGCAGCCCCCCGGGGGTAAGCACAGATACGCAGTATTTT. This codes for CASSPPGVSTDTQYF.

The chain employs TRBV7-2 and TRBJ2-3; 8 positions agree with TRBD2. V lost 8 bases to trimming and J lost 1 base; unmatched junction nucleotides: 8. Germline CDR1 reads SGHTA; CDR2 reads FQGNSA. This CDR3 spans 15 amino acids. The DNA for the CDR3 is TGTGCCAGCGAGGCGGGGGGCGGGGGCACAGATACGCAGTATTTT. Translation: CASEAGGGGTDTQYF.